The 9 T cell receptor beta chains reported below all come from one sample, sequenced in a study of cytomegalovirus exposure and HLA in healthy donors. Primers included in the PCR were 60 Vbeta and 13 Jbeta primers. Clones were read by immunoSEQ multiplex PCR, and TCRdb kept only the in-frame ones, dropping some. This sample yields a few hundred thousand clones, of which 65% to 90% are seen a single time; 1.4% belongs to the top ten. Input material: PBMCs. These receptors originate from a girl under 18 in good health and CMV-seronegative.

This rearrangement joins TRBV27 to TRBJ2-7, with D possibly matching TRBD2 (7 bases). The CDR3 contains 14 residues. The V end was cut by 3 bases, the J end by 2 bases, with 11 bases between. Germline CDR1 and CDR2: MNHEY and SMNVEV (reference sequence). CDR3 bases: TGTGCCAGCAGTTTTCGGGGGGCAACCTACGAGCAGTACTTC. Protein: CASSFRGATYEQYF.

The gene calls are TRBV5-1 and TRBJ2-3; the match to TRBD2 covers 8 bases. Germline CDR1 SGHRS, CDR2 YFSETQ. Trimming cost V 0 bases and J 5 bases; bases outside gene matches: 8. The CDR3 consists of 16 residues. CDR3 residues: CASSLVPGGPEDTQYF. Here the CDR3 DNA reads TGCGCCAGCAGCTTGGTGCCGGGAGGGCCAGAAGATACGCAGTATTTT.

This chain links TRBV2 with TRBJ2-3; TRBD2 matches at 13 bases. Germline V CDR1 and CDR2: SNHLY, FYNNEI. The CDR3 totals 16 residues. V trimming: 8 bases; J trimming: 4 bases; junction bases outside the gene matches: 9. CDR3 protein: CASDGTSGGAPDTQYF. The CDR3 DNA reads TGTGCCAGCGATGGTACTAGCGGGGGGGCACCAGATACGCAGTATTTT.

The genes are TRBV27 and TRBJ1-2; 7 bases line up with TRBD1. CDR1 and CDR2 (germline): MNHEY, SMNVEV (reference sequence). This CDR3 is 16 amino acids long. The J segment lost 2 bases and the V segment lost 1 base, leaving 7 bases of the junction unmatched. The CDR3 loop reads CASSLYRGLVNYGYTF. As DNA, the CDR3 is TGTGCCAGCAGTTTATACAGGGGCCTGGTAAACTATGGCTACACCTTC.

The rearrangement uses TRBV5-1 and TRBJ2-7; 8 nucleotides line up with TRBD1. The germline V gene has CDR1 SGHRS and CDR2 YFSETQ. The CDR3 totals 17 residues. Losses at the gene ends were 2 bases for V and 0 bases for J; bases not matched to a gene: 10. The DNA for the CDR3 is TGCGCCAGCAGCTTAGGGACAGGAGGTCGCTACTCCTACGAGCAGTACTTC. It is translated as CASSLGTGGRYSYEQYF.

This clone was seen once. The chain is built from TRBV25-1 and TRBJ2-7, with a possible D match to TRBD2 (5 bases). Germline CDR1 is MGHDK and CDR2 is SYGVNS. The CDR3 has 11 amino acids. The V gene lost 7 bases and the J gene lost 4 bases, with 8 bases spanning the gap. The CDR3 DNA is TGTGCCAGCATGGACTTTTACGAGCAGTACTTC. Its translation: CASMDFYEQYF.

The chain uses TRBV5-4 and TRBJ1-2; 10 bases align to TRBD1. Unmatched junction bases numbered 8, after V lost 2 bases and J lost 7 bases. In germline, CDR1 is SGHNT, CDR2 YYREEE (reference sequence). This CDR3 contains 15 residues. CDR3 sequence: CASSFTGTGDFGYTF. The DNA for the CDR3 is TGTGCCAGCAGCTTTACCGGGACAGGGGATTTTGGCTACACCTTC.

The chain combines TRBV27 with TRBJ1-2, with D possibly matching TRBD1 (6 bases). Germline V gene sequence: CDR1 MNHEY, CDR2 SMNVEV (reference sequence). V lost 6 bases, J lost 4 bases, and 18 bases lay in between. CDR3 length: 15 residues. The CDR3: CASRFGQPRGYGYTF. CDR3 sequence (DNA): TGTGCCAGCAGATTTGGACAGCCCAGGGGCTATGGCTACACCTTC.

V usage is TRBV6-1 and J usage is TRBJ2-3, with 9 positions matching TRBD2. The CDR3 length is 15 residues. From germline, CDR1 is MNHNS and CDR2 SASEGT. After removal of 2 bases from V and 5 bases from J, the junction contained 5 bases not matched to a gene. CDR3 protein: CASSEQDSGGDTQYF. DNA for the CDR3: TGTGCCAGCAGTGAACAGGATAGCGGGGGAGATACGCAGTATTTT.